These 25 T cell receptor beta chains originate from one sample sequenced in a study of T cells after posttransplantation cyclophosphamide. The method was immunoSEQ multiplex PCR; TCRdb's version includes in-frame clones alone and lacks a portion of them. In total the sample includes 25,000 to 30,000 clones, none of them seen once. Material for sequencing was PBMCs. The receptors here all came from a woman in her sixties in good health, CMV-negative, and a related stem cell transplant donor.

The chain recombines TRBV28 with TRBJ2-5; tentatively, D is TRBD1 (6 bases). The CDR3 has 17 residues. CDR1 is MDHEN and CDR2 is SYDVKM in the germline V gene. Trimming removed 5 bases from V and 5 bases from J, with 24 bases in between. CDR3 amino acids: CASSRPDFTYRVETQYF. Here the CDR3 DNA reads TGTGCCAGCAGTCGTCCCGACTTTACTTACAGGGTGGAGACCCAGTACTTC. Filled out from reference TRBV28 and TRBJ2-5, the complete variable domain reads DVKVTQSSRYLVKRTGEKVFLECVQDMDHENMFWYRQDPGLGLRLIYFSYDVKMKEKGDIPEGYSVSREKKERFSLILESASTNQTSMYLCASSRPDFTYRVETQYFGPGTRLLVL.

This clone was counted ten times or more. The rearrangement links TRBV5-1 to TRBJ2-3; 16 bases are a match to TRBD2. Losses at the gene ends were 4 bases for V and 3 bases for J; bases not matched to a gene: 11. The CDR3 is made up of 19 amino acids. Germline values: CDR1 SGHRS, CDR2 YFSETQ. The CDR3 is CASSPLGTSGGALTDTQYF. In nucleotides, the CDR3 is TGCGCCAGCAGCCCACTCGGGACTAGCGGGGGGGCCTTGACAGATACGCAGTATTTT.

At least ten counts were recorded for this clone. The chain carries TRBV18 and TRBJ1-1; 10 nucleotides align to TRBD1. CDR3 length: 17 residues. The trim removed 3 bases at V and 3 bases at J, leaving 10 bases unmatched. Germline CDR1 and CDR2: KGHSH and LQKENI. The CDR3 DNA reads TGTGCCAGCTCACCCCAATTCGGGACAGGGGTTGACACTGAAGCTTTCTTT. The encoded protein is CASSPQFGTGVDTEAFF. Full variable domain (missing parts from reference TRBV18 and TRBJ1-1): NAGVMQNPRHLVRRRGQEARLRCSPMKGHSHVYWYRQLPEEGLKFMVYLQKENIIDESGMPKERFSAEFPKEGPSILRIQQVVRGDSAAYFCASSPQFGTGVDTEAFFGQGTRLTVV.

This clone was observed many times. The chain carries TRBV11-1 and TRBJ2-7, with 13 bases identical to TRBD2. This CDR3 spans 16 amino acids. CDR1 SGHAT and CDR2 FQDESV come from the germline V gene (reference sequence). The ends lost 4 bases at V and 3 bases at J; junction bases unmatched: 6. This CDR3 is CASSSRLAGGFYEQYF. The CDR3 nucleotides are TGTGCCAGCAGCTCCCGACTAGCGGGAGGATTCTACGAGCAGTACTTC.

The V gene is TRBV2, the J gene TRBJ2-3, with 10 bases lining up with TRBD2. CDR1 and CDR2 from the germline V gene are SNHLY and FYNNEI. CDR3 length: 18 residues. The ends lost 0 bases at V and 2 bases at J; junction bases unmatched: 8. Here the CDR3 reads CASSEARSGGAITDTQYF. The CDR3 DNA follows: TGTGCCAGCAGTGAAGCGCGAAGCGGGGGGGCTATCACAGATACGCAGTATTTT. Filled out from reference TRBV2 and TRBJ2-3, the complete variable domain reads EPEVTQTPSHQVTQMGQEVILRCVPISNHLYFYWYRQILGQKVEFLVSFYNNEISEKSEIFDDQFSVERPDGSNFTLKIRSTKLEDSAMYFCASSEARSGGAITDTQYFGPGTRLTVL.

Ten or more counts support this clone. The chain joins TRBV5-1 to TRBJ1-2; TRBD1 aligns across 9 bases. CDR3 length: 15 residues. CDR1 SGHRS and CDR2 YFSETQ come from the germline V gene. After removal of 3 bases from V and 3 bases from J, the junction contained 6 bases not matched to a gene. CDR3 sequence (DNA): TGCGCCAGCAGCTCCGGGACAGGGAGAGACTATGGCTACACCTTC. Its protein product is CASSSGTGRDYGYTF.

This clone came up many times. This chain links TRBV15 with TRBJ1-4; 7 nucleotides match TRBD1. V lost 2 bases and J lost 7; bases outside the gene matches: 7. The CDR3 has 15 residues. Germline V lookup: CDR1 LNHNV, CDR2 YYDKDF (reference sequence). Written as DNA, the CDR3 is TGTGCCACCAGCAGACAAGGACAGGTCTCTGAAAAACTGTTTTTT. This codes for CATSRQGQVSEKLFF.

The table lists this clone with many counts. The chain combines TRBV6-5 with TRBJ1-2, with 8 bases fitting TRBD1. The CDR3 contains 14 residues. Losses at the gene ends were 2 bases for V and 5 bases for J; bases not matched to a gene: 4. CDR1 and CDR2 (germline): MNHEY, SVGAGI. The CDR3 DNA is TGTGCCAGCAGTTACGCACAGGGGGGTTATGGCTACACCTTC. Amino acid sequence: CASSYAQGGYGYTF.

This clone has just a few counts. The chain joins TRBV6-1 to TRBJ1-4, with no clear D. The ends were cut back, 7 bases at V and 4 bases at J, with 10 bases in the middle. CDR1 and CDR2 (germline): MNHNS, SASEGT. The CDR3 loop spans 13 amino acids. The CDR3 bases are TGTGCCAGCACGCGGGAGAATAATGAAAAACTGTTTTTT. Translated, it gives CASTRENNEKLFF.

This clone came up many times. J is TRBJ2-3 and V is TRBV5-1, with 9 nucleotides matching TRBD2. Germline V CDR1 and CDR2: SGHRS, YFSETQ. With 0 bases clipped from V and 1 base from J, the junction kept 3 bases outside the gene matches. CDR3 length: 16 residues. CDR3 loop: CASSLGASGGTDTQYF. Written as DNA, the CDR3 is TGCGCCAGCAGCTTGGGGGCTAGCGGGGGCACAGATACGCAGTATTTT.

This chain connects TRBV14 to TRBJ1-2, with 10 bases fitting TRBD1. Per the germline V gene, CDR1 is SGHDN and CDR2 is FVKESK. The CDR3 is 14 residues long. The V gene end was trimmed by 4 bases and the J gene end by 8 bases; junction bases not matched to a gene: 7. The CDR3 region is CASSRTGGSGGYTF. The CDR3 DNA reads as TGTGCCAGCAGCCGGACAGGGGGATCGGGGGGCTACACCTTC.

This clone was recorded many times. The V and J genes are TRBV15 and TRBJ1-4, with D maybe TRBD1 (5 bases). Germline CDR1 LNHNV, CDR2 YYDKDF (reference sequence). This CDR3 contains 15 residues. Trimming took off 0 bases at V and 5 bases at J, with 10 bases between the two ends. CDR3 coding DNA: TGTGCCACCAGCAGAGACCACCAGGGAAATGAAAAACTGTTTTTT. It specifies CATSRDHQGNEKLFF.

The V and J genes are TRBV12-3 or TRBV12-4 and TRBJ2-3, with 9 bases lining up with TRBD2. The CDR3 totals 15 residues. V shed 5 bases and J 3 bases; nucleotides not matched to a gene: 6. In DNA, the CDR3 is TGTGCCAGCAGTCCCCCGCTAGCGGGGACAGATACGCAGTATTTT. Residues: CASSPPLAGTDTQYF.

This clone was counted at least ten times. V gene TRBV2 combines with J gene TRBJ2-5, with 7 bases identical to TRBD2. CDR1 SNHLY and CDR2 FYNNEI come from the germline V gene. This CDR3 is built from 13 residues. Trimming cost V 3 bases and J 6 bases; bases outside gene matches: 4. The CDR3 DNA sequence: TGTGCCAGCAGTGATGGCGGGAGCAAGACCCAGTACTTC. Its translation is CASSDGGSKTQYF.

This clone has just a few counts. The chain employs TRBV11-3 and TRBJ2-2; possibly TRBD1 for D (5 bases). V gave up 1 base and J gave up 4 bases, with 13 bases separating them. Looked up from germline, CDR1 is SGHNT and CDR2 is YENEEA. This CDR3 has 16 residues. The chain's CDR3 is CASSLGVQGGTGELFF. Here the CDR3 DNA reads TGTGCCAGCAGCTTAGGTGTGCAGGGCGGCACCGGGGAGCTGTTTTTT.

This clone was seen ten or more times. This rearrangement joins TRBV6-5 to TRBJ1-2, with D possibly TRBD1 on 6 matching bases. Germline V gives CDR1 MNHEY, CDR2 SVGAGI. Between the trimmed V and J ends, which lost 6 bases and 7 bases, there was a span of 15 bases. The CDR3 runs to 13 residues. CDR3 residues: CASRPRDTAGYTF. The CDR3 DNA follows: TGTGCCAGCAGACCCCGGGACACCGCTGGCTACACCTTC.

This clone came up many times. The chain is built from TRBV15 and TRBJ1-1; 8 nucleotides line up with TRBD1. V was pared by 5 bases and J by 10 bases, with 9 bases of the junction left unmatched. CDR1 is LNHNV, CDR2 YYDKDF, per germline (reference sequence). CDR3 size: 13 residues. CDR3 DNA: TGTGCCACCAGCGGATGGAACGACAGGGGAGCTTTCTTT. Amino acids: CATSGWNDRGAFF.

This clone was found a few times. This sequence joins TRBV9 and TRBJ2-1, with 12 bases aligning to TRBD2. Germline-derived CDR1 and CDR2 are SGDLS and YYNGEE. The V gene end was trimmed by 4 bases and the J gene end by 10 bases; junction bases not matched to a gene: 9. The CDR3 sequence is 15 residues long. CDR3 in DNA: TGTGCCAGCAGCCCTCGGACTAGCGGGATTGGAGAGCAGTTCTTC. The encoded protein is CASSPRTSGIGEQFF.

This clone was recorded many times. The genes are TRBV19 and TRBJ2-2, with 7 bases matching TRBD1. The germline V gene encodes CDR1 LNHDA and CDR2 SQIVND (reference sequence). CDR3 length: 15 amino acids. Germline trimming cut 3 bases from V and 5 bases from J; bases unmatched to any gene: 6. The CDR3 loop is CASSIVQGVTGELFF. As DNA, the CDR3 is TGTGCCAGTAGTATCGTTCAGGGGGTAACCGGGGAGCTGTTTTTT. Combining the CDR3 with reference TRBV19 and TRBJ2-2 gives the whole variable domain DGGITQSPKYLFRKEGQNVTLSCEQNLNHDAMYWYRQDPGQGLRLIYYSQIVNDFQKGDIAEGYSVSREKKESFPLTVTSAQKNPTAFYLCASSIVQGVTGELFFGEGSRLTVL.

At least ten counts were recorded for this clone. The chain uses TRBV5-1 and TRBJ2-5; a weak D match, TRBD1 (6 bases). V lost 6 bases to trimming and J lost 4 bases, with 13 bases between them. There are 13 residues in the CDR3. The germline gives CDR1 SGHRS, CDR2 YFSETQ. CDR3 protein: CASTLEGGETQYF. DNA of the CDR3: TGCGCCAGCACCCTTGAAGGGGGAGAGACCCAGTACTTC.

In its sample, this clone was seen many times. The genes are TRBV6-5 and TRBJ1-6; D might be TRBD1 (6 bases). The V gene's germline CDR1 is MNHEY and CDR2 SVGAGI. V was shortened by 6 bases and J by 10 bases, with 13 bases between the two germline ends. The CDR3 runs 13 residues. The CDR3 here is CASSSGVGSPLHF. DNA for the CDR3: TGTGCCAGCAGCTCAGGGGTAGGATCACCCCTCCACTTT.

This clone came up many times. This chain uses TRBV6-4 with TRBJ2-1; 8 nucleotides agree with TRBD2. The CDR3 contains 15 residues. In germline, CDR1 is MRHNA, CDR2 SNTAGT. The trim removed 6 bases at V and 4 bases at J, leaving 8 bases unmatched. CDR3 in DNA: TGTGCCAGCAGCCCAACTAGCGGAAATTACAATGAGCAGTTCTTC. Its translation: CASSPTSGNYNEQFF.

This chain connects TRBV30 to TRBJ1-3, with 8 bases matching TRBD1. After removal of 0 bases from V and 3 bases from J, the junction contained 4 bases not matched to a gene. The germline CDR1 and CDR2 sequences are GTSNPN and SVGIG (reference sequence). The CDR3 is 15 residues long. The CDR3 protein is CAWSVGQGGGNTIYF. In nucleotides, the CDR3 is TGTGCCTGGAGTGTAGGACAGGGAGGTGGAAACACCATATATTTT.

This clone was picked up a small number of times. This chain uses TRBV7-3 with TRBJ2-2; possible D gene TRBD1, 6 bases. From germline, CDR1 is SGHTA and CDR2 FQGTGA. V lost 5 bases to trimming and J lost 4 bases, with 14 bases between them. CDR3 length equals 15 residues. CDR3 amino acids: CASSLGPRGTGELFF. For the CDR3, the DNA is TGTGCCAGCAGCCTGGGTCCCAGGGGCACCGGGGAGCTGTTTTTT.

This clone was detected many times. The CDR3 DNA reads TGTGCCAGCAGCCAACAACAGGGTCCAGATACGCAGTATTTT. Translated, it gives CASSQQQGPDTQYF. J is TRBJ2-3 and V is TRBV7-9, with a weak D call TRBD1 (6 bases). V dropped 5 bases and J dropped 4 bases, with 13 bases sitting between them. There are 14 residues in the CDR3. Germline V gene lookup returns CDR1 SEHNR and CDR2 FQNEAQ (reference sequence).